This TCR beta chain was observed in a study of spatial heterogeneity in lung cancer. The overall study: Consistently, beta-chain sequences turned up in larger numbers than alpha-chain sequences did. Study-wide points: TCRs found ubiquitously expanded in tumor appeared in blood more at resection than at follow-up.

Stated time point: blood at routine non-recurrence follow-up after resection. Sequencing of whole RNA from tumor, nontumor lung or frozen PBMC involved no sorting. Comment on this clonotype: The antigen remains unidentified.

The library protocol tagged each TCR cDNA with a unique molecular identifier. TCRdb redid the calling of the 5' RACE reads with MiXCR, one entry per CDR3 protein. The sample holds some 120,000 distinct CDR3 sequences, 9% to 15% seen once. Trimming removed 0 bases from V and 4 bases from J; junction bases left unmatched: 5. Germline CDR1 and CDR2: DFQATT and SNEGSKA (reference sequence). The CDR3 length is 15 residues. The sequence was obtained from a male donor with early-stage non-small cell lung cancer. The sequencing here drew on PBMCs, taken at follow-up. The rearrangement uses TRBV20-1 and TRBJ2-1; 8 bases match TRBD1. This CDR3 is CSARDHGQGYNEQFF. The CDR3 DNA follows: TGCAGTGCTAGAGATCATGGACAGGGTTACAATGAGCAGTTCTTC.